A single sample is the source of the 25 T cell receptor beta chains below, sequenced in a study of cytomegalovirus exposure and HLA in healthy donors. Primers: 60 Vbeta forward and 13 Jbeta reverse. Sequencing was performed with immunoSEQ multiplex PCR; in TCRdb, only in-frame clones are kept and a portion is missing. The sample consists of 120,000 or so clones, 60% to 85% of them appearing once. Material: PBMCs. Every receptor here comes from a woman aged 40 to 50 in good health and CMV-seronegative.

The chain recombines TRBV7-2 with TRBJ1-2, with D uncertain. V dropped 5 bases and J dropped 4 bases, with 8 bases sitting between them. CDR3 length: 12 amino acids. Per the germline V gene, CDR1 is SGHTA and CDR2 is FQGNSA. In DNA form, the CDR3 reads TGTGCCAGCAGCCCCCGGTCCTATGGCTACACCTTC. This gives the protein CASSPRSYGYTF.

The chain recombines TRBV7-9 with TRBJ2-5; 8 bases match TRBD1. The better agreement between TRBJ2-7 and the DNA end casts doubt on the J call. This CDR3 is built from 16 residues. Per the germline V gene, CDR1 is SEHNR and CDR2 is FQNEAQ (reference sequence). CDR3 bases: TGTGCCAGCAGCGAGGGGACAGGCCGCCTCTCCTACGAGCAGTACTTC. Translated, it gives CASSEGTGRLSYEQYF.

The chain is built from TRBV27 and TRBJ2-7, with D tentatively TRBD2 (6 bases). Trimming removed 2 bases at V and 4 bases at J, with 24 bases between. The germline CDR1 and CDR2 sequences are MNHEY and SMNVEV (reference sequence). The CDR3 spans 18 residues. The CDR3 reads CASSLRSLPGAGGYEQYF. DNA of the CDR3: TGTGCCAGCAGTTTAAGGAGTCTTCCTGGCGCCGGGGGATACGAGCAGTACTTC.

The genes are TRBV15 and TRBJ2-1, with TRBD2 identical over 9 bases. Germline-derived CDR1 and CDR2 are LNHNV and YYDKDF (reference sequence). The CDR3 is 15 amino acids. V gave up 2 bases and J gave up 8 bases; unmatched junction bases: 7. The CDR3 DNA sequence: TGTGCCACCAGCAGAATAGCGGGAGTTATCGATGAGCAGTTCTTC. Residues: CATSRIAGVIDEQFF.

Remarks on this clone: Relative to the germline gene, one junction end is altered; a read error may explain this. V is TRBV7-9 and J is TRBJ1-2, with a possible D match to TRBD1 (5 bases). The germline CDR1 and CDR2 sequences are SEHNR and FQNEAQ (reference sequence). This CDR3 has 13 residues. CDR3 residues: CSSSSWTPYGYTF. As DNA, the CDR3 is TGTTCCAGCAGCTCTTGGACACCCTATGGCTACACCTTC.

The V and J genes are TRBV6-6 and TRBJ1-4, with 8 positions matching TRBD1. CDR1 is MNHNY, CDR2 SVGAGI, per germline (reference sequence). This CDR3 has 15 residues. V shed 6 bases and J 3 bases; nucleotides not matched to a gene: 6. The CDR3 DNA follows: TGTGCCAGCAGGGATAGGACAGGGCCTAATGAAAAACTGTTTTTT. This codes for CASRDRTGPNEKLFF.

The V and J genes are TRBV2 and TRBJ2-5; TRBD2 aligns across 8 bases. The J call may be incorrect, as the DNA end agrees better with TRBJ2-7. The CDR3 spans 15 residues. Germline V lookup: CDR1 SNHLY, CDR2 FYNNEI. In nucleotides, the CDR3 is TGTGCCAGCAGTGCTAGTAGCGGGGCGATGTACGAGCAGTACTTC. Translated: CASSASSGAMYEQYF.

This chain connects TRBV11-2 to TRBJ2-5; D possibly corresponds to TRBD1 (6 bases). The ends were cut back, 5 bases at V and 4 bases at J, with 17 bases in the middle. The CDR3 covers 15 residues. Germline-derived CDR1 and CDR2 are SGHAT and FQNNGV. CDR3 DNA: TGTGCCAGCAGCAACTTTCCCGGGACACGAGAGACCCAGTACTTC. It yields the protein CASSNFPGTRETQYF.

J is TRBJ1-2 and V is TRBV20-1, with D maybe TRBD1 (5 bases). The germline CDR1 and CDR2 sequences are DFQATT and SNEGSKA (reference sequence). The CDR3 is made up of 10 amino acids. V shed 6 bases and J shed 8 bases, with 10 bases lying between them. The CDR3: CSARVLGYTF. The CDR3 coding sequence is TGCAGTGCCAGGGTACTCGGCTACACCTTC.

V and J are TRBV9 and TRBJ2-3, with 12 bases identical to TRBD2. The length of the CDR3 is 15 residues. V trimming: 2 bases; J trimming: 4 bases; junction bases outside the gene matches: 2. From germline, CDR1 is SGDLS and CDR2 YYNGEE. CDR3 amino acids: CASSVRLAGADTQYF. CDR3 nucleotide sequence: TGTGCCAGCAGCGTCCGACTAGCGGGAGCAGATACGCAGTATTTT.

V and J are TRBV4-1 and TRBJ2-3; D not certain. The length of the CDR3 is 14 residues. Germline V CDR1 and CDR2: MGHRA, YSYEKL. V lost 1 base, J lost 9 bases, and 14 bases lay in between. The CDR3 nucleotides are TGCGCCAGCAGCCAAGTAGGCAGCGCCAACACGCAGTATTTT. It encodes CASSQVGSANTQYF.

This clone was seen more than once but under ten times. The chain recombines TRBV21-1 with TRBJ1-2; the table assigns TRBD1, which was not confirmed against the DNA. TRBV21-1 is noted as a pseudogene. The CDR3 has 17 amino acids. The CDR3 DNA reads TGTGCCAGCAGCAAAGGCGACCGACAGGGCGGTAACTATGGCTACACCTTC. Translating it yields CASSKGDRQGGNYGYTF.

This clone has a single count. The V and J genes are TRBV6-5 and TRBJ1-5; tentative D call: TRBD1 (5 bases). The V and J ends lost 5 bases and 7 bases respectively, with 18 bases between them. CDR1 is MNHEY, CDR2 SVGAGI, per germline. There are 15 residues in the CDR3. This chain's CDR3 is CASSTGHSEGQPQHF. CDR3 DNA: TGTGCCAGCAGTACCGGACACTCGGAGGGCCAGCCCCAGCATTTT.

The chain recombines TRBV13 with TRBJ2-1, with D unresolved. Trimming left V 2 bases short and J 2 bases short, with 7 bases between. Per the germline V gene, CDR1 is PRHDT and CDR2 is FYEKMQ (reference sequence). The CDR3 is 14 residues long. This chain's CDR3 is CASSLTGTYNEQFF. The CDR3 nucleotides read TGTGCCAGCAGCTTAACGGGTACCTACAATGAGCAGTTCTTC. The full variable domain, completed using reference TRBV13 and TRBJ2-1, is AAGVIQSPRHLIKEKRETATLKCYPIPRHDTVYWYQQGPGQDPQFLISFYEKMQSDKGSIPDRFSAQQFSDYHSELNMSSLELGDSALYFCASSLTGTYNEQFFGPGTRLTVL.

The V gene is TRBV18, the J gene TRBJ1-2; no firm D call. Germline CDR1 reads KGHSH; CDR2 reads LQKENI. Trimming cost V 0 bases and J 11 bases, with 16 bases left between them. The CDR3 is made up of 14 amino acids. The CDR3 DNA sequence: TGTGCCAGCTCACCACCTCCCGAGCTCCCCGGGTACACCTTC. This gives the protein CASSPPPELPGYTF.

The chain carries TRBV19 and TRBJ2-5; 8 bases match TRBD1. CDR1 LNHDA and CDR2 SQIVND come from the germline V gene (reference sequence). The CDR3 has 14 residues. Germline trimming cut 6 bases from V and 4 bases from J; bases unmatched to any gene: 7. The CDR3: CASSGTGSRETQYF. The CDR3 DNA sequence: TGTGCCAGTAGCGGGACAGGCTCTCGAGAGACCCAGTACTTC.

The chain carries TRBV11-1 and TRBJ2-1; D ambiguous. This CDR3 has 14 residues. Per germline, CDR1 SGHAT and CDR2 FQDESV (reference sequence). The V end was cut by 5 bases, the J end by 1 base, with 9 bases between. The CDR3 region has the DNA TGTGCCAGCAGCCCTAGTCCTTCCTACAATGAGCAGTTCTTC. Amino acids: CASSPSPSYNEQFF. The full variable domain, completed using reference TRBV11-1 and TRBJ2-1, is EAEVAQSPRYKITEKSQAVAFWCDPISGHATLYWYRQILGQGPELLVQFQDESVVDDSQLPKDRFSAERLKGVDSTLKIQPAELGDSAMYLCASSPSPSYNEQFFGPGTRLTVL.

This clone was picked up a small number of times. J is TRBJ2-2 and V is TRBV11-2, with D possibly matching TRBD2 (5 bases). Germline CDR1 reads SGHAT; CDR2 reads FQNNGV. Trimming removed 1 base from V and 8 bases from J, with 14 bases in between. CDR3 size: 15 residues. This chain's CDR3 is CASSLGGPKWGELFF. CDR3 in DNA: TGTGCCAGCAGCTTAGGAGGGCCGAAGTGGGGGGAGCTGTTTTTT.

This clone was seen only a few times. The chain employs TRBV11-1 and TRBJ1-1; D is perhaps TRBD1 (6 bases). V was clipped by 4 bases and J by 0 bases, with 12 bases between them. The CDR3 loop spans 15 amino acids. The V gene's germline CDR1 is SGHAT and CDR2 FQDESV (reference sequence). The DNA for the CDR3 is TGTGCCAGCAGCTCACAGGGTGCTGTGAACACTGAAGCTTTCTTT. The encoded protein is CASSSQGAVNTEAFF.

As regards this clone: The junction departs from the called germline gene at one end, perhaps through a read error. The rearrangement links TRBV29-1 to TRBJ2-4; 7 bases fit TRBD1. Germline values: CDR1 SQVTM, CDR2 ANQGSEA. CDR3 size: 16 residues. The CDR3 nucleotides read TGCAGCGTGTTGGGGACAGAGAGCCTAGCCAAAAACAGTCAGTACTTC. Protein sequence: CSVLGTESLAKNSQYF. The entire variable domain, with the rest obtained from reference TRBV29-1 and TRBJ2-4, is as follows: SAVISQKPSRDICQRGTSLTIQCQVDSQVTMMFWYRQQPGQSLTLIATANQGSEATYESGFVIDKFPISRPNLTFSTLTVSNMSPEDSSIYLCSVLGTESLAKNSQYFGAGTRLSVL.

This clone appeared once. This chain connects TRBV5-4 to TRBJ1-6, with 11 positions matching TRBD1. This CDR3 has 14 residues. CDR1 SGHNT and CDR2 YYREEE come from the germline V gene (reference sequence). The ends lost 5 bases at V and 6 bases at J; junction bases unmatched: 1. The CDR3 DNA reads TGTGCCAGCAGGGGACAGGGGGGTAATTCACCCCTCCACTTT. This sequence encodes CASRGQGGNSPLHF.

J is TRBJ2-2 and V is TRBV7-9; 7 nucleotides agree with TRBD1. V was clipped by 5 bases and J by 7 bases; unmatched bases: 10. The CDR3 contains 15 residues. In germline, CDR1 is SEHNR, CDR2 FQNEAQ (reference sequence). CDR3 sequence (DNA): TGTGCCAGCAGCGCGAGACAGGGTGTGAACGGGGAGCTGTTTTTT. The encoded protein is CASSARQGVNGELFF.

In this sample, this clone turned up once. The chain uses TRBV19 and TRBJ1-1; 9 bases line up with TRBD1. Germline-derived CDR1 and CDR2 are LNHDA and SQIVND (reference sequence). The CDR3 covers 13 residues. With 8 bases clipped from V and 8 bases from J, the junction kept 9 bases outside the gene matches. CDR3 amino acids: CASWVPGQGEAFF. The CDR3 DNA reads TGTGCCAGTTGGGTCCCGGGACAGGGAGAAGCTTTCTTT.

This clone has more than one count but fewer than ten. The J gene is TRBJ2-5, the V gene TRBV15; 9 bases line up with TRBD2. The CDR3 spans 16 residues. In germline, CDR1 is LNHNV, CDR2 YYDKDF (reference sequence). After removal of 3 bases from V and 5 bases from J, the junction contained 10 bases not matched to a gene. CDR3 DNA sequence: TGTGCCACCAGCAGTCATCCGGGACTAGCCGGGGAGACCCAGTACTTC. Translated, it gives CATSSHPGLAGETQYF.

This clone was recorded only once. A junction end diverges from the germline sequence, so it may reflect a read error. J is TRBJ2-6 and V is TRBV9, with D perhaps matching TRBD1 (5 bases). Germline V CDR1 and CDR2: SGDLS, YYNGEE. This CDR3 region has 17 residues. The CDR3 spells CASSVLLSSSGANGLTF. The CDR3 nucleotides read TGTGCCAGCAGCGTACTCCTTTCCAGCTCTGGGGCCAACGGCCTGACTTTC.